Each of the 17 T cell receptor beta chains below was sequenced from the same sample in a study of response to subunit inactivated influenza vaccine. One entry per CDR3 protein results from TCRdb running MiXCR on the RT-PCR reads. The sample shows 600,000 to 850,000 distinct CDR3 sequences, 14% of them seen only once. Sample: PBMCs from blood, taken less than 15 days before vaccination. The receptor source for this set is a man aged 45 to 65 who received an inactivated influenza vaccine.

This rearrangement joins TRBV5-1 to TRBJ1-5, with 8 bases lining up with TRBD1. J gave up 7 bases and V 4 bases, and 7 bases lay outside the gene matches. CDR1 SGHRS and CDR2 YFSETQ come from the germline V gene. The CDR3 sequence is 14 residues long. The CDR3 region has the DNA TGCGCCAGCAGCAATGGACAGGGAGGACAGCCCCAGCATTTT. Translation gives CASSNGQGGQPQHF.

V and J are TRBV5-6 and TRBJ1-1; the D is unclear. The CDR3 contains 14 residues. The V and J ends lost 1 base and 0 bases respectively, with 7 bases between them. Germline V gives CDR1 SGHDT, CDR2 YYEEEE. The CDR3 loop reads CASSLRWMNTEAFF. The CDR3 bases are TGTGCCAGCAGCTTGCGCTGGATGAACACTGAAGCTTTCTTT. The full variable domain, its missing parts supplied by reference TRBV5-6 and TRBJ1-1, is DAGVTQSPTHLIKTRGQQVTLRCSPKSGHDTVSWYQQALGQGPQFIFQYYEEEERQRGNFPDRFSGHQFPNYSSELNVNALLLGDSALYLCASSLRWMNTEAFFGQGTRLTVV.

This clonotype appeared many times. This chain uses TRBV6-2 or TRBV6-3 with TRBJ2-4, with 13 bases that match TRBD2. In germline, CDR1 is MNHEY, CDR2 SVGEGT. The CDR3 is 16 residues long. V dropped 5 bases and J dropped 1; count of bases not matched to a gene: 2. Here the CDR3 DNA reads TGTGCCAGCAGTAAGACTAGCGGGAGGGCCAAAAACATTCAGTACTTC. It encodes CASSKTSGRAKNIQYF.

This clonotype appeared a few times. The chain has TRBV7-2 and TRBJ2-7; perhaps D is TRBD1 or TRBD2 (6 bases each). Germline V gives CDR1 SGHTA, CDR2 FQGNSA. V was pared by 0 bases and J by 5 bases, with 20 bases between. The CDR3 covers 17 residues. CDR3 nucleotide sequence: TGTGCCAGCAGCTTAGCGCCTGGGGGGCCGTATCCCCACGAGCAGTACTTC. Protein sequence: CASSLAPGGPYPHEQYF. Looking up the rest from reference TRBV7-2 and TRBJ2-7 gives the full variable domain: GAGVSQSPSNKVTEKGKDVELRCDPISGHTALYWYRQSLGQGLEFLIYFQGNSAPDKSGLPSDRFSAERTGGSVSTLTIQRTQQEDSAVYLCASSLAPGGPYPHEQYFGPGTRLTVT.

This chain joins TRBV15 and TRBJ2-2; no definite D call. CDR1 LNHNV and CDR2 YYDKDF come from the germline V gene (reference sequence). The CDR3 runs to 12 residues. Trimming removed 1 base at V and 6 bases at J, with 3 bases between. In nucleotides, the CDR3 is TGTGCCACCAGCAGAGCCGCCGGGGAGCTGTTTTTT. It specifies CATSRAAGELFF.

This sequence joins TRBV7-8 and TRBJ1-4; D is ambiguous. V dropped 5 bases and J dropped 8 bases, with 9 bases sitting between them. In germline, CDR1 is SGHVS, CDR2 FQNEAQ. This CDR3 contains 12 residues. The CDR3 region is CASSRIGEKLFF. DNA for the CDR3: TGTGCCAGCAGCCGAATTGGGGAAAAACTGTTTTTT.

Only a few counts were recorded for this clonotype. V is TRBV20-1 and J is TRBJ2-5; 8 bases are shared with TRBD1. The J segment lost 6 bases and the V segment lost 0 bases, leaving 9 bases of the junction unmatched. The germline V gene encodes CDR1 DFQATT and CDR2 SNEGSKA (reference sequence). The CDR3 contains 15 residues. The CDR3 nucleotides are TGCAGTGCTAGAGATTTTAACAGGGGGGTAAAGACCCAGTACTTC. Its translation: CSARDFNRGVKTQYF.

The chain has TRBV12-3 or TRBV12-4 and TRBJ2-1; 9 nucleotides align to TRBD2. The CDR3 has 16 amino acids. J gave up 5 bases and V 2 bases, and 7 bases lay outside the gene matches. The CDR3 DNA sequence: TGTGCCAGCAGTTTAAGGGTAGCGGGGGCGAACAATGAGCAGTTCTTC. Residues: CASSLRVAGANNEQFF.

The rearrangement uses TRBV4-1 and TRBJ2-7; TRBD2 matches 10 bases. Germline values: CDR1 MGHRA, CDR2 YSYEKL. The CDR3 totals 15 residues. V shed 5 bases and J 2 bases; nucleotides not matched to a gene: 6. The CDR3 sequence is CASSYRTSGTYEQYF. CDR3 nucleotides: TGCGCCAGCAGCTACCGGACTAGCGGTACCTACGAGCAGTACTTC.

In its sample, this clonotype was seen a few times. The rearrangement joins TRBV12-3 or TRBV12-4 to TRBJ2-7, with D possibly being TRBD1 (7 bases). The CDR3 has 15 residues. V was shortened by 5 bases and J by 5 bases, with 19 bases between the two germline ends. The CDR3 is CASSPTQGRKNEQYF. CDR3 nucleotides: TGTGCCAGCAGTCCCACACAGGGGAGGAAGAACGAGCAGTACTTC.

This clonotype appeared many times. V usage is TRBV6-5 and J usage is TRBJ1-2; TRBD1 might be the D (6 bases). Germline V gives CDR1 MNHEY, CDR2 SVGAGI. V gave up 6 bases and J gave up 8 bases, with 13 bases separating them. CDR3 length equals 12 residues. The chain's CDR3 is CASSYTGFGYTF. DNA of the CDR3: TGTGCCAGCAGCTATACAGGGTTCGGCTACACCTTC.

This clonotype appeared a few times. The chain couples TRBV20-1 to TRBJ2-6, with a possible D match to TRBD2 (5 bases). Germline assignment: CDR1 DFQATT and CDR2 SNEGSKA (reference sequence). This CDR3 has 14 amino acids. V shed 6 bases and J shed 0 bases, with 9 bases lying between them. The CDR3 protein is CSARGVSGANVLTF. In DNA form, the CDR3 reads TGCAGTGCCCGGGGAGTCTCTGGGGCCAACGTCCTGACTTTC.

This chain uses TRBV7-9 with TRBJ1-2, with 8 bases matching TRBD1. CDR3 length: 14 residues. V shed 6 bases and J 4 bases; nucleotides not matched to a gene: 7. CDR1 is SEHNR and CDR2 is FQNEAQ in the germline V gene (reference sequence). For the CDR3, the DNA is TGTGCCAGCAGGGGACAGGAGACACTCTATGGCTACACCTTC. This translates into CASRGQETLYGYTF.

This clonotype has only a few counts. The V gene is TRBV20-1, the J gene TRBJ2-5, with D perhaps TRBD1 (6 bases). Germline CDR1 reads DFQATT; CDR2 reads SNEGSKA (reference sequence). The length of the CDR3 is 13 residues. V was cut by 5 bases and J by 4 bases, with 14 bases left in between. The CDR3 DNA sequence: TGCAGTGCTCAGACACAGGGTATAGAGACCCAGTACTTC. This codes for CSAQTQGIETQYF.

This clonotype has ten or more counts. The CDR3 sequence is CASSPSPPQGVSYGYTF. DNA of the CDR3: TGTGCCAGCAGTCCATCACCTCCACAGGGCGTATCCTATGGCTACACCTTC. The genes are TRBV27 and TRBJ1-2, with a weak D call TRBD1 (6 bases). The V end lost 5 bases, the J end lost 4 bases, and 23 bases lay between the germline ends. The germline CDR1 and CDR2 sequences are MNHEY and SMNVEV (reference sequence). This CDR3 comprises 17 residues.

The chain uses TRBV6-1 and TRBJ2-1; D might be TRBD2 (5 bases). Looked up from germline, CDR1 is MNHNS and CDR2 is SASEGT. The CDR3 sequence is 13 residues long. In DNA, the CDR3 is TGTGCTTCCGCCCCGGGGAATTACGATGAGCAGTTCTTC. Amino acids: CASAPGNYDEQFF.

This clonotype showed up just a few times. CDR3 in DNA: TGTGCCATCAGTGAGTCTCTGGGGAACACTGAAGCTTTCTTT. It codes for CAISESLGNTEAFF. The J gene is TRBJ1-1, the V gene TRBV10-3; D gene unclear. V was shortened by 0 bases and J by 1 base, with 6 bases between the two germline ends. Germline CDR1 reads ENHRY; CDR2 reads SYGVKD. This CDR3 comprises 14 residues.